Listed below are T cell receptor beta chains from one sample, sequenced in a study of blood T cells in healthy people across ages. From the 5' RACE reads, TCRdb called clonotypes with MiXCR, one entry per CDR3 protein. The sample lists roughly 730,000 distinct CDR3 sequences; just over 55% were seen once. The sequenced sample consisted of blood. These TCRs come from a middle-aged man in good health. The CDR3 runs from the conserved cysteine through the conserved F or W. Fields, in order: V gene, J gene, CDR3 protein.

v_call: TRBV28; j_call: TRBJ1-5; cdr3_aa: CASSSLSGLGAKGNQPQHF
v_call: TRBV20-1; j_call: TRBJ1-1; cdr3_aa: CSGSTGNTEAFF
v_call: TRBV20-1; j_call: TRBJ2-3; cdr3_aa: CSASSASETQYF
v_call: TRBV2; j_call: TRBJ1-6; cdr3_aa: CASNDLTGTNSPLHF
v_call: TRBV5-1; j_call: TRBJ1-1; cdr3_aa: CASSLSRTGTNTEAFF
v_call: TRBV9; j_call: TRBJ2-5; cdr3_aa: CASSPRTGGPFDEQYF
v_call: TRBV20-1; j_call: TRBJ2-1; cdr3_aa: CSARSSGIGNEQFF
v_call: TRBV20-1; j_call: TRBJ2-3; cdr3_aa: CSVRERGDPSTDTQYF
v_call: TRBV27; j_call: TRBJ2-3; cdr3_aa: CASSLNGVAAHTDTQYF
v_call: TRBV7-7; j_call: TRBJ2-7; cdr3_aa: CASSQAGQETYEQYF
v_call: TRBV4-3; j_call: TRBJ2-7; cdr3_aa: CASSQDRGSYNEQYF
v_call: TRBV7-9; j_call: TRBJ1-1; cdr3_aa: CASSLDGGVRNTEAFF
v_call: TRBV3-1; j_call: TRBJ2-3; cdr3_aa: CASSQPGLEVSDTQYF